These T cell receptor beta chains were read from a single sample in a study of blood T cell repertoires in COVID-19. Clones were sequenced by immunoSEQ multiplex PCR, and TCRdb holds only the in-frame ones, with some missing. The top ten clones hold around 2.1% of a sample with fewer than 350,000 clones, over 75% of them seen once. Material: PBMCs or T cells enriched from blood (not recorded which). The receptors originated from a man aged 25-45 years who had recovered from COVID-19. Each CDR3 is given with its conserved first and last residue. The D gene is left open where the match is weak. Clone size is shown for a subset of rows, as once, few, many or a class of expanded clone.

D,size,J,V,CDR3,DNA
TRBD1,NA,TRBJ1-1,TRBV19,CASSGTGTGHTEAFF,TGTGCCAGTAGTGGCACCGGGACAGGGCACACTGAAGCTTTCTTT
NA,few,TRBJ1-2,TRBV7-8,CASSLSSEYGYTF,TGTGCCAGCAGCTTATCGTCAGAATATGGCTACACCTTC
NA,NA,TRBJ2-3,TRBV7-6,CASSLALEGTQYF,TGTGCCAGCAGCTTAGCCTTGGAGGGTACGCAGTATTTT
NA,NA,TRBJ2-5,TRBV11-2,CASSHGGQETQYF,TGTGCCAGCAGCCACGGGGGGCAGGAGACCCAGTACTTC
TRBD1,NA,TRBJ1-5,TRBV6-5,CASSYGQGGNQPQHF,TGTGCCAGCAGTTACGGGCAGGGGGGCAATCAGCCCCAGCATTTT
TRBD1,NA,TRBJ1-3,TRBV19,CASSSSGTGGSGNTIYF,TGTGCCAGTAGTTCTTCCGGGACAGGAGGGTCTGGAAACACCATATATTTT
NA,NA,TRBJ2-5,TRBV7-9,CASSQRKQPQETQYF,TGTGCCAGCAGCCAAAGAAAACAGCCCCAAGAGACCCAGTACTTC
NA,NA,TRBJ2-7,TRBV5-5,CASSLIAAIEAYEQYF,TGTGCCAGCAGCTTGATTGCGGCCATAGAGGCCTACGAGCAGTACTTC
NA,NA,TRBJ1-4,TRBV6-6,CASSYRPAGGNEKLFF,TGTGCCAGCAGTTATCGCCCAGCGGGGGGTAATGAAAAACTGTTTTTT
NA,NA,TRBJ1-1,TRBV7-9,CASSSREGITPEAFF,TGTGCCAGCAGCTCAAGGGAGGGCATCACTCCTGAAGCTTTCTTT
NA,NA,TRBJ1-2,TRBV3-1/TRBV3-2,CASSRDRGTGYTF,TGTGCCAGCAGTCGGGACCGCGGGACGGGCTACACCTTC
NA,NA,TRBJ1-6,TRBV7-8,CASSIRSDSNSPLHF,TGTGCCAGCAGCATAAGAAGTGACAGTAATTCACCCCTCCACTTT
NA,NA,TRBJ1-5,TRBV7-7,CASSLWQGKRAQHF,TGTGCTAGCAGCCTGTGGCAGGGGAAGAGAGCCCAGCATTTT
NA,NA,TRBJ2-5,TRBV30,CAWSVGAGVGETQYF,TGTGCCTGGAGTGTAGGGGCAGGGGTCGGTGAGACCCAGTACTTC
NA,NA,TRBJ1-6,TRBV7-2,CASSRQGSINSPLHF,TGTGCCAGCAGCAGGCAGGGTAGCATCAATTCACCCCTCCACTTT
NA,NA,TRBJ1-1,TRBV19,CASSIWAAEGSTEAFF,TGTGCCAGTAGTATTTGGGCAGCGGAGGGGAGTACTGAAGCTTTCTTT
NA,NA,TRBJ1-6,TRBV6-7,CASSYSNSSPLHF,TGTGCCAGCAGTTACTCGAACTCATCACCCCTCCACTTT
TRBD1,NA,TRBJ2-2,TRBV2,CASSWDRHSGELFF,TGTGCCAGCAGTTGGGACAGGCATAGCGGGGAGCTGTTTTTT
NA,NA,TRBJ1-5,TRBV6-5,CASMTVNQPQHF,TGTGCCAGCATGACAGTCAATCAGCCCCAGCATTTT
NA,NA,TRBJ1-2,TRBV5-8,CASSLEEGGPFSYGYTF,TGTGCCAGCAGCTTGGAAGAAGGAGGGCCCTTTTCCTATGGCTACACCTTC
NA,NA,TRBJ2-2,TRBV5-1,CASSLARFGELFF,TGCGCCAGCAGCTTGGCCCGGTTTGGGGAGCTGTTTTTT
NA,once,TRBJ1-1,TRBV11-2,CASSLATGNVKAFF,TGTGCCAGCAGCTTGGCTACAGGGAACGTTAAAGCTTTCTTT
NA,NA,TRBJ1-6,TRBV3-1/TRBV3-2,CASRQGQYGPLHF,TGTGCCAGCAGACAAGGACAGTATGGGCCCCTCCACTTT
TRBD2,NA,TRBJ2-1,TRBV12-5,CASGGGGYNEQFF,TGTGCTAGTGGAGGCGGGGGATACAATGAGCAGTTCTTC